These 32 T cell receptor beta chains came from one sample sequenced in a study of blood T cell repertoires in COVID-19. Produced via immunoSEQ multiplex PCR; TCRdb's table is partial and in-frame only. The table includes under 80,000 clones, around 80% detected once. Sequenced material: peripheral blood. The receptors shown here come from a human donor in a cohort sampled during active COVID-19.

This chain connects TRBV11-3 to TRBJ2-2; the match to TRBD1 covers 7 bases. This CDR3 has 14 amino acids. The germline CDR1 and CDR2 sequences are SGHNT and YENEEA. The V and J ends lost 5 bases and 5 bases, in that order; junction bases with no gene match: 5. The CDR3 nucleotides are TGTGCCAGCAGCGCCTCGACAGGGACCGGGGAGCTGTTTTTT. Its translation: CASSASTGTGELFF.

J is TRBJ1-1 and V is TRBV6-5, with 7 bases fitting TRBD1. Germline CDR1 MNHEY, CDR2 SVGAGI. With V trimmed by 9 bases and J by 2 bases, 6 bases remained unmatched. CDR3 length: 13 residues. CDR3 nucleotides: TGTGCCAGTTCCGGGACAGCCAACACTGAAGCTTTCTTT. It codes for CASSGTANTEAFF.

The chain is built from TRBV3-1 (or the pseudogene TRBV3-2) and TRBJ1-1; 11 positions agree with TRBD1. J gave up 6 bases and V 4 bases, and 7 bases lay outside the gene matches. Germline V CDR1 and CDR2: LGHDT, YNNKEL (reference sequence). CDR3 length: 15 residues. The CDR3 nucleotides read TGTGCCAGCAGCCGAGAAAAGGGACAGGGGGCTGAAGCTTTCTTT. Protein: CASSREKGQGAEAFF.

There are a few counts of this clone. The CDR3 sequence: CASSEPRGRGEKLFF. Here the CDR3 DNA reads TGTGCCAGCAGTGAACCGAGGGGGCGAGGTGAAAAACTGTTTTTT. The chain employs TRBV6-1 and TRBJ1-4; TRBD1 agrees at 7 bases. The length of the CDR3 is 15 residues. Germline V lookup: CDR1 MNHNS, CDR2 SASEGT. V lost 2 bases and J lost 7; bases outside the gene matches: 7.

The V gene is TRBV10-3, the J gene TRBJ2-3; 14 bases are a match to TRBD2. J was trimmed by 2 bases and V by 10 bases; bases with no gene match: 8. In germline, CDR1 is ENHRY, CDR2 SYGVKD. This CDR3 spans 16 amino acids. Here the CDR3 reads CATTRLAGGTTDTQYF. The CDR3 nucleotides read TGTGCCACGACACGACTAGCGGGGGGGACCACAGATACGCAGTATTTT.

The gene calls are TRBV29-1 and TRBJ2-3; D ambiguous. Trimming stripped 7 bases from V and 2 bases from J, with 13 bases between. The CDR3 length is 13 residues. The germline V gene encodes CDR1 SQVTM and CDR2 ANQGSEA. The CDR3 loop reads CSAVTGYTDTQYF. The CDR3 DNA is TGCAGCGCCGTTACGGGTTACACAGATACGCAGTATTTT.

The chain employs TRBV27 and TRBJ2-1; D unclear. Trimming pared 5 bases from V and 0 bases from J, leaving 20 bases between. CDR3 length: 18 amino acids. CDR1 MNHEY and CDR2 SMNVEV come from the germline V gene (reference sequence). The CDR3 protein is CASSPVISGRSSYNEQFF. CDR3 sequence (DNA): TGTGCCAGCAGTCCCGTAATATCAGGCCGAAGCTCCTACAATGAGCAGTTCTTC.

The chain joins TRBV9 to TRBJ2-1; D perhaps matches TRBD2 (6 bases). Deletions cut 3 bases from V and 5 bases from J, with 15 bases between. CDR1 is SGDLS and CDR2 is YYNGEE in the germline V gene. This CDR3 contains 15 residues. This CDR3 reads CASSEQAGRHNEQFF. The CDR3 region has the DNA TGTGCCAGCAGCGAACAGGCCGGGAGACACAATGAGCAGTTCTTC.

The chain has TRBV2 and TRBJ1-5, with D perhaps TRBD1 (5 bases). The germline V gene encodes CDR1 SNHLY and CDR2 FYNNEI. The V gene lost 8 bases and the J gene lost 8 bases, with 19 bases spanning the gap. This CDR3 is built from 14 residues. The CDR3 nucleotides are TGTGCCAGCGCCCCTAGACAGTTCACAAAGCCCCAGCATTTT. Protein sequence: CASAPRQFTKPQHF.

This chain uses TRBV24-1 with TRBJ2-2; a weak D match, TRBD2 (5 bases). The CDR3 is 15 amino acids. The ends were cut back, 4 bases at V and 0 bases at J, with 8 bases in the middle. Germline lookup yields CDR1 KGHDR and CDR2 SFDVKD. In nucleotides, the CDR3 is TGTGCCACCAGTGACCGAGGGACGAACACCGGGGAGCTGTTTTTT. It encodes CATSDRGTNTGELFF.

The CDR3 DNA follows: TGTGCCAGCAGGGCGGACAGGGAGAATTCACCCCTCCACTTT. As protein: CASRADRENSPLHF. The chain recombines TRBV6-4 with TRBJ1-6; 8 bases align to TRBD1. Germline V gene lookup returns CDR1 MRHNA and CDR2 SNTAGT. Unmatched junction bases numbered 5, after V lost 6 bases and J lost 7 bases. The CDR3 extends over 14 amino acids.

The gene calls are TRBV7-2 and TRBJ1-3, with 7 bases fitting TRBD1. Germline lookup yields CDR1 SGHTA and CDR2 FQGNSA. The ends lost 6 bases at V and 0 bases at J; junction bases unmatched: 8. This CDR3 contains 16 residues. CDR3: CASRQHPGGSGNTIYF. CDR3 nucleotide sequence: TGTGCCAGCAGACAACACCCAGGGGGCTCTGGAAACACCATATATTTT.

The chain couples TRBV4-3 to TRBJ1-4, with unresolved D. V was clipped by 0 bases and J by 5 bases, with 10 bases between them. The CDR3 is 15 residues long. CDR1 and CDR2 from the germline V gene are LGHNA and YSLEER. The CDR3 protein is CASSQDQASNEKLFF. The DNA of the CDR3 is TGCGCCAGCAGCCAAGATCAAGCGTCGAATGAAAAACTGTTTTTT.

V gene TRBV6-2 or TRBV6-3 combines with J gene TRBJ2-5, with TRBD2 matching over 11 bases. The CDR3 is 18 amino acids. J lost 2 bases, V lost 2 bases, and 10 bases had no gene match. Germline assignment: CDR1 MNHEY and CDR2 SVGEGT. The CDR3 region has the DNA TGTGCCAGCAGTTACCCCTACTGGGCTAGCGGGAGGCAAGAGACCCAGTACTTC. Amino acids: CASSYPYWASGRQETQYF.

The sample holds one count of this clone. V gene TRBV29-1 combines with J gene TRBJ2-1, with 7 bases fitting TRBD2. The V gene's germline CDR1 is SQVTM and CDR2 ANQGSEA. The V segment lost 5 bases and the J segment 4 bases; nucleotides outside the gene matches: 11. The CDR3 covers 15 residues. The CDR3, as DNA: TGCAGCGTTAATGTGCGACTAGCTACATACAATGAGCAGTTCTTC. Amino acid sequence: CSVNVRLATYNEQFF.

V gene TRBV28 combines with J gene TRBJ2-1; 9 bases are a match to TRBD1. The CDR3 runs 14 residues. The V segment lost 6 bases and the J segment 10 bases; nucleotides outside the gene matches: 10. The V gene's germline CDR1 is MDHEN and CDR2 SYDVKM. The CDR3 coding sequence is TGTGCCAGCAGACGCCCGGGACAGGGTCGCGAGCAGTTCTTC. Translated, it gives CASRRPGQGREQFF.

The table lists this clone with a count of one. In DNA form, the CDR3 reads TGTGCCAGCAGTGACTCGGGCACAGGTAGAACTGAAGCTTTCTTT. It encodes CASSDSGTGRTEAFF. The chain is built from TRBV6-4 and TRBJ1-1; TRBD1 might be the D (5 bases). The CDR3 runs to 15 residues. Trimming took 0 bases from V and 5 from J, leaving 13 bases between them. Germline V gene sequence: CDR1 MRHNA, CDR2 SNTAGT.

In this sample, this clone turned up a few times. The chain is built from TRBV6-5 and TRBJ1-5, with 11 bases fitting TRBD1. J gave up 6 bases and V 5 bases, and 6 bases lay outside the gene matches. Germline V gene sequence: CDR1 MNHEY, CDR2 SVGAGI. The CDR3 covers 15 residues. The chain's CDR3 is CASSRGQGGGQPQHF. The CDR3 nucleotides are TGTGCCAGCAGTCGGGGACAGGGGGGTGGTCAGCCCCAGCATTTT.

The chain carries TRBV19 and TRBJ1-2; the D gene is possibly TRBD1 (6 bases). CDR1 and CDR2 from the germline V gene are LNHDA and SQIVND (reference sequence). This CDR3 has 14 residues. V lost 7 bases and J 4 bases, leaving 16 bases between the germline ends. In DNA, the CDR3 is TGTGCCAGTAACAGGATCCAAGGGGGCTATGGCTACACCTTC. Protein product: CASNRIQGGYGYTF.

This chain uses TRBV30 with TRBJ2-5; 7 bases agree with TRBD2. Germline trimming cut 0 bases from V and 2 bases from J; bases unmatched to any gene: 6. The CDR3 covers 15 residues. Per the germline V gene, CDR1 is GTSNPN and CDR2 is SVGIG (reference sequence). In DNA, the CDR3 is TGTGCCTGGAGTGTTGGGGGGGGAGGTCAAGAGACCCAGTACTTC. Translated, it gives CAWSVGGGGQETQYF.

The CDR3 is CASSFLTADTQYF. The CDR3 DNA reads as TGTGCCAGCAGCTTCCTAACAGCAGATACGCAGTATTTT. The chain carries TRBV7-3 and TRBJ2-3, with D uncertain. CDR1 is SGHTA, CDR2 FQGTGA, per germline. Trimming pared 3 bases from V and 4 bases from J, leaving 8 bases between. The CDR3 is made up of 13 amino acids.

This clone was seen only a few times. The chain joins TRBV7-9 to TRBJ2-7; 8 bases agree with TRBD2. This CDR3 spans 18 amino acids. Losses at the gene ends were 0 bases for V and 1 base for J; bases not matched to a gene: 11. Germline V CDR1 and CDR2: SEHNR, FQNEAQ (reference sequence). CDR3 protein: CASSLADRGGLRSYEQYF. CDR3 nucleotide sequence: TGTGCCAGCAGCTTAGCGGACCGGGGGGGCCTAAGGTCCTACGAGCAGTACTTC.

This chain links TRBV9 with TRBJ1-2; possible D gene TRBD1, 6 bases. Germline CDR1 is SGDLS and CDR2 is YYNGEE. Between the trimmed V and J ends, which lost 4 bases and 1 base, there was a span of 14 bases. The CDR3 extends over 15 amino acids. The CDR3 DNA reads TGTGCCAGCAGCCCTAGGGGGACGGGTAACTATGGCTACACCTTC. This translates into CASSPRGTGNYGYTF.

V and J are TRBV7-2 and TRBJ2-5; TRBD2 might be the D (5 bases). The CDR3 loop spans 14 amino acids. V gave up 0 bases and J gave up 1 base, with 6 bases separating them. From germline, CDR1 is SGHTA and CDR2 FQGNSA. Written as DNA, the CDR3 is TGTGCCAGCAGCTTAGCAGGACTCCAAGAGACCCAGTACTTC. Translating gives CASSLAGLQETQYF.

This chain uses TRBV9 with TRBJ1-3; D is perhaps TRBD1 (5 bases). The germline V gene has CDR1 SGDLS and CDR2 YYNGEE. CDR3 length: 17 amino acids. V was trimmed by 4 bases and J by 9 bases, leaving 26 bases between them. CDR3: CASSPQEGSGSEGTIYF. The CDR3 bases are TGTGCCAGCAGCCCCCAAGAAGGCTCAGGGTCGGAGGGCACCATATATTTT.

This clone was recorded only once. The chain uses TRBV6-1 and TRBJ1-1; D might be TRBD1 (6 bases). Trimming removed 3 bases at V and 9 bases at J, with 8 bases between. Looked up from germline, CDR1 is MNHNS and CDR2 is SASEGT. The CDR3 runs 11 residues. CDR3 nucleotides: TGTGCCAGCAGTGAGGACAGTCAAGCTTTCTTT. This gives the protein CASSEDSQAFF.

V usage is TRBV9 and J usage is TRBJ1-2; no firm D call. Germline values: CDR1 SGDLS, CDR2 YYNGEE. The ends were cut back, 1 base at V and 0 bases at J, with 10 bases in the middle. This CDR3 is built from 15 residues. CDR3 residues: CASSVQANSNYGYTF. The CDR3 DNA follows: TGTGCCAGCAGCGTACAGGCGAACTCTAACTATGGCTACACCTTC.

This chain connects TRBV4-3 to TRBJ2-3; unclear D gene. The germline V gene encodes CDR1 LGHNA and CDR2 YSLEER. This CDR3 region has 13 residues. Trimming left V 0 bases short and J 4 bases short, with 5 bases between. The CDR3 protein is CASSQDFADTQYF. CDR3 DNA sequence: TGCGCCAGCAGCCAAGATTTCGCAGATACGCAGTATTTT.

The gene calls are TRBV5-6 and TRBJ2-4; D is ambiguous. The V end was cut by 4 bases, the J end by 0 bases, with 14 bases between. This CDR3 has 16 residues. Germline V gene sequence: CDR1 SGHDT, CDR2 YYEEEE. CDR3 nucleotides: TGTGCCAGCAGCAACGTTTTACAATTAGCCAAAAACATTCAGTACTTC. It is translated as CASSNVLQLAKNIQYF.

This clone was seen a handful of times. V usage is TRBV11-3 and J usage is TRBJ2-4, with 11 bases lining up with TRBD1. The germline gives CDR1 SGHNT, CDR2 YENEEA. CDR3 length: 18 residues. V lost 5 bases, J lost 3 bases, and 12 bases stayed unmatched. CDR3 sequence: CASSPPRGTGGRKNIQYF. In nucleotides, the CDR3 is TGTGCCAGCAGCCCCCCGAGGGGGACAGGGGGTCGCAAAAACATTCAGTACTTC.

This chain links TRBV5-4 with TRBJ1-6; D remains unclear. V lost 4 bases and J lost 2, with 10 bases in between. Germline V CDR1 and CDR2: SGHNT, YYREEE (reference sequence). The CDR3 runs to 15 residues. As DNA, the CDR3 is TGTGCCAGCAGCCTTCAAGGAGCCTATAATTCACCCCTCCACTTT. Amino acids: CASSLQGAYNSPLHF.

The gene calls are TRBV7-2 and TRBJ1-2; the match to TRBD1 covers 8 bases. Germline V gene data show CDR1 as SGHTA and CDR2 as FQGNSA. V was pared by 0 bases and J by 8 bases, with 8 bases of the junction left unmatched. This CDR3 is 15 amino acids long. The CDR3 here is CASSLAPGGAGGYTF. The CDR3 DNA is TGTGCCAGCAGCTTAGCCCCAGGGGGCGCGGGAGGCTACACCTTC.